One and the same sample provided the 9 T cell receptor beta chains below, sequenced in a study of CD8 T cells in ankylosing spondylitis. Findings of the study overall: Characteristic, it appeared, of ankylosing spondylitis blood was a TCR beta motif of eight highly homologous variants.

These TCRs are of unknown antigen specificity. One entry per CDR3 protein, called by TCRdb with MiXCR from the 5' RACE reads. The table records fewer than 450,000 distinct CDR3 sequences, 17% of them present only once. Sample: blood, either unsorted or a sorted T cell fraction (not recorded which). These receptors were collected from a male donor with ankylosing spondylitis.

There are many counts of this clonotype. This rearrangement joins TRBV18 to TRBJ2-7; D is unclear. This CDR3 is 16 amino acids long. Per germline, CDR1 KGHSH and CDR2 LQKENI. Deletions cut 1 base from V and 0 bases from J, with 13 bases between. As DNA, the CDR3 is TGTGCCAGCTCACCACAGGCCTGGTATAGCTCCTACGAGCAGTACTTC. Translation: CASSPQAWYSSYEQYF. The full variable domain, in which reference TRBV18 and TRBJ2-7 provide the parts outside the CDR3, is NAGVMQNPRHLVRRRGQEARLRCSPMKGHSHVYWYRQLPEEGLKFMVYLQKENIIDESGMPKERFSAEFPKEGPSILRIQQVVRGDSAAYFCASSPQAWYSSYEQYFGPGTRLTVT.

This sequence joins TRBV7-2 and TRBJ2-2, with 8 bases matching TRBD2. The CDR3 length is 16 residues. V was pared by 7 bases and J by 0 bases, with 7 bases of the junction left unmatched. CDR1 is SGHTA and CDR2 is FQGNSA in the germline V gene. The CDR3, as DNA: TGTGCCAGCACCTCGTTTAGCGGGGCGAACACCGGGGAGCTGTTTTTT. Amino acids: CASTSFSGANTGELFF. The whole variable domain, remainder taken from reference TRBV7-2 and TRBJ2-2, is GAGVSQSPSNKVTEKGKDVELRCDPISGHTALYWYRQSLGQGLEFLIYFQGNSAPDKSGLPSDRFSAERTGGSVSTLTIQRTQQEDSAVYLCASTSFSGANTGELFFGEGSRLTVL.

This clonotype was picked up a small number of times. The rearrangement joins TRBV3-1 to TRBJ2-3; D is possibly TRBD2 (6 bases). The germline V gene encodes CDR1 LGHDT and CDR2 YNNKEL (reference sequence). V was trimmed by 5 bases and J by 6 bases, leaving 21 bases between them. This CDR3 has 16 amino acids. The CDR3 reads CASSELGTSQVDTQYF. DNA of the CDR3: TGTGCCAGCAGCGAACTTGGGACTTCACAGGTGGATACGCAGTATTTT.

The sample holds many counts of this clonotype. The V call is TRBV12-3 or TRBV12-4, the J call TRBJ2-5, with a tentative D call TRBD1 (6 bases). CDR3 size: 13 residues. V was trimmed by 5 bases and J by 5 bases, leaving 12 bases between them. The CDR3 protein is CASSRGITETQYF. The DNA for the CDR3 is TGTGCCAGCAGTAGGGGGATTACCGAGACCCAGTACTTC.

The DNA of the CDR3 is TGTGCCAGCAGAGCCCCCCTAGCGGGAGGTATCCATGAGCAGTTCTTC. Amino acids: CASRAPLAGGIHEQFF. This chain links TRBV27 with TRBJ2-1; 11 nucleotides agree with TRBD2. Germline assignment: CDR1 MNHEY and CDR2 SMNVEV (reference sequence). This CDR3 spans 16 amino acids. V lost 6 bases and J lost 8; bases outside the gene matches: 12.

The chain carries TRBV20-1 and TRBJ2-3; D might be TRBD2 (6 bases). Trimming pared 5 bases from V and 3 bases from J, leaving 12 bases between. Germline V gene lookup returns CDR1 DFQATT and CDR2 SNEGSKA (reference sequence). The CDR3 runs 13 residues. The CDR3 DNA is TGCAGTGCTGGGGGAGGTGGAACAGATACGCAGTATTTT. The encoded protein is CSAGGGGTDTQYF.

The chain has TRBV7-9 and TRBJ1-4; perhaps TRBD1 as D (6 bases). The V gene lost 2 bases and the J gene lost 5 bases, with 12 bases spanning the gap. This CDR3 contains 15 residues. Per the germline V gene, CDR1 is SEHNR and CDR2 is FQNEAQ (reference sequence). CDR3 residues: CASSLQGGVNEKLFF. The DNA for the CDR3 is TGTGCCAGCAGCTTACAAGGGGGGGTAAATGAAAAACTGTTTTTT.

A few counts support this clonotype. This chain uses TRBV7-3 with TRBJ2-1; D uncertain. The CDR3 spans 13 residues. The V end lost 4 bases, the J end lost 5 bases, and 9 bases lay between the germline ends. From germline, CDR1 is SGHTA and CDR2 FQGTGA. Written as DNA, the CDR3 is TGTGCCAGCAGCTCAGCCGCTAACAATGAGCAGTTCTTC. Protein: CASSSAANNEQFF.

This clonotype has just a few counts. The chain recombines TRBV11-2 with TRBJ2-7, with unresolved D. Germline V gene data show CDR1 as SGHAT and CDR2 as FQNNGV. There are 16 residues in the CDR3. The germline V and J ends were trimmed by 0 bases and 0 bases, with 12 bases remaining between them. Here the CDR3 DNA reads TGTGCCAGCAGCTTAGAAAGGGCGACAAACTCCTACGAGCAGTACTTC. Amino acids: CASSLERATNSYEQYF.